The present entry profiles one T cell receptor beta chain with its context. Its antigen is not identified. Germline V gene data show CDR1 as KGHDR and CDR2 as SFDVKD. The CDR3 has 12 residues. V was clipped by 6 bases and J by 4 bases, with 7 bases between them. Treatment denoted: approximately 10-day PBMC culture with coronavirus spike peptide pools or control peptides (ViraFEST assay). This record belongs to a study of vaccination and CD4 T cells after COVID-19. General study findings and limits: The study examined relatively few convalescent patients and included no early post-infection timepoints.

With the Oncomine TCR Beta short-read assay, DNA from cultured CD4+ T cells was sequenced. Each CDR3 protein gets one entry after TCRdb re-called the PCR reads with MiXCR. The sample shows around 26,000 distinct CDR3 sequences, approximately 50% of them seen only once. This specimen consisted of CD4+ T cells from blood, cultured in vitro, obtained before SARS-CoV-2 vaccination. The V and J genes are TRBV24-1 and TRBJ2-3; no definite D call. This TCR derives from a human donor who received a COVID-19 vaccine. CDR3 nucleotides: TGTGCCACCAGTCCAAGCTCAGATACGCAGTATTTT. Translated: CATSPSSDTQYF.